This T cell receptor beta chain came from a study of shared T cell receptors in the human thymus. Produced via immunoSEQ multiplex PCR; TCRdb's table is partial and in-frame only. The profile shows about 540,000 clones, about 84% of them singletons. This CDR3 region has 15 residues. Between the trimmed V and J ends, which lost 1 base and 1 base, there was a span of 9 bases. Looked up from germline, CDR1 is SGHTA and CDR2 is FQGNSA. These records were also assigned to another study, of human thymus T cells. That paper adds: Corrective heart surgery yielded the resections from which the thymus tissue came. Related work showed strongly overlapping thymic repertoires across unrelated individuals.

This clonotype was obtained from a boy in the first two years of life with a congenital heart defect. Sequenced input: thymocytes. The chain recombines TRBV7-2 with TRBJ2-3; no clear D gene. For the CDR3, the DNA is TGTGCCAGCAGCTTAGGCGGCCCACGCACAGATACGCAGTATTTT. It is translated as CASSLGGPRTDTQYF.